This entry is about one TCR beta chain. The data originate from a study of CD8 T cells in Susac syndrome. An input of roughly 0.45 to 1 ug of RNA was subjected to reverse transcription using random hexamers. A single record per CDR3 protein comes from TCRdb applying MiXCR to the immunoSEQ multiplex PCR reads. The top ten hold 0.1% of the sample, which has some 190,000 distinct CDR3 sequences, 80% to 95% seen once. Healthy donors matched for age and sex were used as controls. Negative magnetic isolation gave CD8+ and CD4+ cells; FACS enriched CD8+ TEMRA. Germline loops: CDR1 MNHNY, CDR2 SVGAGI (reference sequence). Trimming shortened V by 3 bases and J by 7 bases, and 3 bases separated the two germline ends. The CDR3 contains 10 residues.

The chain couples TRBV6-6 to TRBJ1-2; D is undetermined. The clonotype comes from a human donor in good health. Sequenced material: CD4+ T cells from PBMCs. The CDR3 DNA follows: TGTGCCAGCAGTTATGGTGGCTACACCTTC. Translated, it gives CASSYGGYTF.